Listed here are 19 T cell receptor beta chains from one sample, sequenced in a study of regulatory T cells in long-lasting Graves disease. Arm-PCR of CDR3 regions and iRepertoire HTBI primers were used to build TCR beta libraries. One entry per CDR3 protein, called by TCRdb with MiXCR from the multiplex PCR reads. The table lists about 620,000 distinct CDR3 sequences, approximately 15% of them singletons, with approximately 18% in the top ten. Time point of the sample: newly diagnosed GD, antithyroid drugs for less than 3 months. Researchers made the TCR library from RNA that was extracted from PBMCs. This same sample was also part of a study on T cells in Graves' hyperthyroidism and ophthalmopathy.

Material: peripheral blood mononuclear cells (PBMCs), obtained at new diagnosis, from a patient treated with antithyroid drugs. These receptors all come from a woman aged 25 to 39 with Graves disease.

The sample holds many counts of this clonotype. The chain employs TRBV12-3 or TRBV12-4 and TRBJ2-3; 12 nucleotides line up with TRBD2. V lost 6 bases and J lost 1; bases outside the gene matches: 14. The CDR3 is 19 residues long. CDR3 in DNA: TGTGCCAGCAGAGCTAGCGGGAGGGCCGGGGTTGACGGCACAGATACGCAGTATTTT. Translating it yields CASRASGRAGVDGTDTQYF.

This clonotype was detected many times. The chain recombines TRBV20-1 with TRBJ2-7, with D possibly matching TRBD2 (6 bases). Between the trimmed V and J ends, which lost 7 bases and 4 bases, there was a span of 20 bases. CDR1 DFQATT and CDR2 SNEGSKA come from the germline V gene (reference sequence). The CDR3 has 14 residues. The CDR3 reads CSVLRGTQIYEQYF. The CDR3 DNA sequence: TGCAGTGTTCTACGGGGGACCCAAATTTACGAGCAGTACTTC.

This clonotype came up many times. The chain combines TRBV12-3 or TRBV12-4 with TRBJ1-1; the match to TRBD1 covers 8 bases. The CDR3 consists of 19 residues. Unmatched junction bases numbered 15, after V lost 3 bases and J lost 0 bases. This CDR3 is CASSFRSILNRGMNTEAFF. The CDR3 region has the DNA TGTGCCAGCAGTTTCCGCTCTATTCTAAACAGGGGGATGAACACTGAAGCTTTCTTT.

A few counts support this clonotype. The rearrangement uses TRBV4-1 and TRBJ2-1; TRBD1 is a possible D gene (5 bases). Germline CDR1 reads MGHRA; CDR2 reads YSYEKL. Trimming cost V 0 bases and J 4 bases, with 13 bases left between them. The length of the CDR3 is 16 residues. The CDR3 region has the DNA TGCGCCAGCAGCCAAGATTACAGACAGATTTACAATGAGCAGTTCTTC. This translates into CASSQDYRQIYNEQFF.

The chain employs TRBV30 and TRBJ1-1; TRBD1 might be the D (5 bases). This CDR3 is built from 13 residues. V was cut by 1 base and J by 7 bases, with 13 bases left in between. Per the germline V gene, CDR1 is GTSNPN and CDR2 is SVGIG (reference sequence). CDR3 amino acids: CAWSAGTFGEAFF. The DNA of the CDR3 is TGTGCCTGGAGTGCCGGGACCTTCGGTGAAGCTTTCTTT.

The chain carries TRBV3-1 and TRBJ2-3; D is uncertain. The CDR3 loop spans 14 amino acids. Germline CDR1 LGHDT, CDR2 YNNKEL (reference sequence). Between the trimmed V and J ends, which lost 1 base and 10 bases, there was a span of 15 bases. CDR3 sequence (DNA): TGTGCCAGCAGCCAAGCCCTCCCGACATCCGCGCAGTATTTT. Its translation is CASSQALPTSAQYF.

In its sample, this clonotype was seen a few times. The V and J genes are TRBV6-1 and TRBJ2-1; possibly TRBD1 for D (5 bases). Per the germline V gene, CDR1 is MNHNS and CDR2 is SASEGT. The V and J ends lost 5 bases and 5 bases respectively, with 19 bases between them. CDR3 length: 16 residues. DNA of the CDR3: TGTGCCAGCAGTCCTGCAGGGAACACACCCAACAATGAGCAGTTCTTC. It codes for CASSPAGNTPNNEQFF.

This clonotype was counted a few times. The V call is TRBV5-8, the J call TRBJ1-5; TRBD1 might be the D (6 bases). Looked up from germline, CDR1 is SGHTS and CDR2 is YDEGEE. V lost 2 bases to trimming and J lost 8 bases, with 14 bases between them. The CDR3 covers 14 residues. CDR3 region: CASSLTGAMEPQHF. CDR3 DNA sequence: TGTGCCAGCAGCTTAACGGGGGCGATGGAGCCCCAGCATTTT.

In this sample, this clonotype turned up a few times. V and J are TRBV7-2 and TRBJ2-6; TRBD1 aligns across 7 bases. The CDR3 loop spans 18 amino acids. V lost 1 base, J lost 0 bases, and 6 bases stayed unmatched. Germline CDR1 SGHTA, CDR2 FQGNSA. CDR3 residues: CASSLVGTAVSGANVLTF. The CDR3 region has the DNA TGTGCCAGCAGCTTAGTAGGGACAGCCGTCTCTGGGGCCAACGTCCTGACTTTC.

This sequence joins TRBV19 and TRBJ2-3; D is ambiguous. Germline assignment: CDR1 LNHDA and CDR2 SQIVND (reference sequence). The CDR3 has 14 amino acids. V lost 4 bases, J lost 5 bases, and 13 bases lay in between. CDR3 in amino acids: CASSTRPLEDTQYF. CDR3 coding DNA: TGTGCCAGTAGTACCCGCCCCCTTGAAGATACGCAGTATTTT. Complete variable domain (other parts from reference TRBV19 and TRBJ2-3): DGGITQSPKYLFRKEGQNVTLSCEQNLNHDAMYWYRQDPGQGLRLIYYSQIVNDFQKGDIAEGYSVSREKKESFPLTVTSAQKNPTAFYLCASSTRPLEDTQYFGPGTRLTVL.

This clonotype was recorded at least ten times. This rearrangement joins TRBV30 to TRBJ1-1; possible D gene TRBD1, 5 bases. The CDR3 contains 13 residues. Germline CDR1 and CDR2: GTSNPN and SVGIG (reference sequence). The V and J ends lost 4 bases and 6 bases respectively, with 15 bases between them. CDR3 sequence reads: CAWIAGKLAEAFF. The CDR3 region has the DNA TGTGCCTGGATAGCAGGGAAGTTGGCTGAAGCTTTCTTT.

The chain links TRBV6-5 to TRBJ2-7, with D maybe TRBD2 (6 bases). Between the trimmed V and J ends, which lost 0 bases and 6 bases, there was a span of 21 bases. Germline V gene data show CDR1 as MNHEY and CDR2 as SVGAGI. The CDR3 contains 17 residues. The CDR3 region is CASSYSPMGAAGSEQYF. The CDR3 nucleotides are TGTGCCAGCAGTTACTCGCCCATGGGAGCCGCCGGGAGCGAGCAGTACTTC.

This clonotype was seen many times. The CDR3 region is CASRRGLGQETQYF. DNA for the CDR3: TGTGCCAGCAGGAGGGGACTAGGTCAAGAGACCCAGTACTTC. The gene calls are TRBV7-2 and TRBJ2-5; 8 bases are a match to TRBD2. V lost 6 bases and J lost 2; bases outside the gene matches: 5. Germline values: CDR1 SGHTA, CDR2 FQGNSA. The CDR3 contains 14 residues.

This clonotype was counted ten times or more. The chain couples TRBV28 to TRBJ1-2; D uncertain. Deletions cut 6 bases from V and 2 bases from J, with 10 bases between. The CDR3 totals 13 residues. In germline, CDR1 is MDHEN, CDR2 SYDVKM. The CDR3 is CASSPIGNYGYTF. CDR3 coding DNA: TGTGCCAGCAGCCCTATCGGAAACTATGGCTACACCTTC.

This clonotype has ten or more counts. This chain joins TRBV2 and TRBJ1-1, with unresolved D. The CDR3 consists of 11 residues. Germline loops: CDR1 SNHLY, CDR2 FYNNEI. V was shortened by 4 bases and J by 11 bases, with 11 bases between the two germline ends. The CDR3 DNA sequence: TGTGCCAGCAGTGGAGGCGTTTGGGCTTTCTTT. Residues: CASSGGVWAFF.

The chain combines TRBV27 with TRBJ2-1; no firm D call. The CDR3 spans 13 residues. CDR1 MNHEY and CDR2 SMNVEV come from the germline V gene (reference sequence). The ends were cut back, 7 bases at V and 7 bases at J, with 14 bases in the middle. CDR3 coding DNA: TGTGCCAGCAACGGATACCACCTGAATGAGCAGTTCTTC. This encodes CASNGYHLNEQFF.

The gene calls are TRBV28 and TRBJ1-2; D ambiguous. Germline V gene sequence: CDR1 MDHEN, CDR2 SYDVKM. The CDR3 runs to 11 residues. V lost 2 bases, J lost 8 bases, and 6 bases lay in between. CDR3 region: CASSLPKGYTF. The DNA for the CDR3 is TGTGCCAGCAGTTTACCTAAAGGCTACACCTTC.

This clonotype appeared once. V and J are TRBV20-1 and TRBJ2-6; 7 bases line up with TRBD1. The CDR3 sequence is 17 residues long. Germline lookup yields CDR1 DFQATT and CDR2 SNEGSKA (reference sequence). V lost 3 bases and J lost 4; bases outside the gene matches: 12. The CDR3 coding sequence is TGCAGTGCTAGTCTGTGGCAGGGGGAAGGGGGGGCCAACGTCCTGACTTTC. Translated, it gives CSASLWQGEGGANVLTF.

Many counts were recorded for this clonotype. This chain uses TRBV2 with TRBJ2-1; D perhaps matches TRBD2 (5 bases). The length of the CDR3 is 13 residues. Per germline, CDR1 SNHLY and CDR2 FYNNEI. V was cut by 2 bases and J by 6 bases, with 8 bases left in between. Here the CDR3 DNA reads TGTGCCAGCAGTGAACTCGCGGGCAATGAGCAGTTCTTC. Translated: CASSELAGNEQFF.